This T cell receptor (beta chain) was documented in a study of post-analysis software for immune sequencing data. In the study overall: Relapsing-remitting, secondary progressive and progressive-relapsing forms made up the multiple sclerosis disease courses. Study-wide findings and caveats: Controls' normalized Chao1 diversity significantly exceeded that of multiple sclerosis patients. Those samples that were prepared in the same batch co-clustered strongly by F measure.

As concerns this clonotype: What it binds is not known.

Unique molecular identifiers were present in the TCR beta cDNA libraries. Each sample of about 1 to 10 million input T cells yielded 500,000 or so cDNA molecules, so each molecule approximated one T cell. TCRdb used MiXCR to reprocess the PCR reads, holding one entry per CDR3 protein. This repertoire shows 150,000 to 200,000 distinct CDR3 sequences, 30% found once; its top ten account for about 1.4%. The sample comprised blood. This clonotype was obtained from a girl under 18 with multiple sclerosis.

The CDR3 DNA reads TGTGCCAGCAGCTTGGGTGGACAGAATAGCAATCAGCCCCAGCATTTT. The encoded protein is CASSLGGQNSNQPQHF. The genes are TRBV5-6 and TRBJ1-5; weak D call: TRBD1 (6 bases). The germline V and J ends were trimmed by 0 bases and 0 bases, with 10 bases remaining between them. The CDR3 loop spans 16 amino acids. Germline V gene data show CDR1 as SGHDT and CDR2 as YYEEEE.